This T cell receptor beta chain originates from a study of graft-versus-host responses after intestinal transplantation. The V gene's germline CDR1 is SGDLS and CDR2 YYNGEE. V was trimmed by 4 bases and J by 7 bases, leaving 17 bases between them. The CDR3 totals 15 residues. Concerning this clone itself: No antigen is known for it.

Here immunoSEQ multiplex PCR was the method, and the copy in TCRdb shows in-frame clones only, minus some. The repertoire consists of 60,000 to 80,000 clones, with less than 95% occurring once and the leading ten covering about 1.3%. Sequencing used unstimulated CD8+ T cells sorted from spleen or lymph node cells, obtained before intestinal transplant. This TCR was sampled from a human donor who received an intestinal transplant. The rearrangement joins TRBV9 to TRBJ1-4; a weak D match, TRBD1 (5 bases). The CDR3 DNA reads TGTGCCAGCAGCCCCCCAGGGCCGGGTAGTGAAAAACTGTTTTTT. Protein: CASSPPGPGSEKLFF.